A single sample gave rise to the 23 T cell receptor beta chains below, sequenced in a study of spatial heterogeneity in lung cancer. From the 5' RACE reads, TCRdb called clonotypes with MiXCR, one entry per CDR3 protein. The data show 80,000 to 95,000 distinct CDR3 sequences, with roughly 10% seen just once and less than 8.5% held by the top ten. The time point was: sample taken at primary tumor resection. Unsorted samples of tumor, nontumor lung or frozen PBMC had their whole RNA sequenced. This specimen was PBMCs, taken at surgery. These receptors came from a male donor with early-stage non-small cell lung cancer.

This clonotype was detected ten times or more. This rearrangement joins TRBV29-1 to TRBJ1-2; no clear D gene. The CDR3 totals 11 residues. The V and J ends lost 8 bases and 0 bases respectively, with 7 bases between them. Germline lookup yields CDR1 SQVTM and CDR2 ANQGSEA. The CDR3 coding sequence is TGCAGCCAGGAAACTAACTATGGCTACACCTTC. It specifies CSQETNYGYTF.

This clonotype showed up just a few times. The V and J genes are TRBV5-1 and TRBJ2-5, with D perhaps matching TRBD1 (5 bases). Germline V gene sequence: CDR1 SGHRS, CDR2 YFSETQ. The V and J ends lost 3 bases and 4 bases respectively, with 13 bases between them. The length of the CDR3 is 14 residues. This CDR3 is CASSWGLSRETQYF. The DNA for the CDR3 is TGCGCCAGCAGCTGGGGCCTCTCCCGAGAGACCCAGTACTTC. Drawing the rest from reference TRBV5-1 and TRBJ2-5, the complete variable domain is KAGVTQTPRYLIKTRGQQVTLSCSPISGHRSVSWYQQTPGQGLQFLFEYFSETQRNKGNFPGRFSGRQFSNSRSEMNVSTLELGDSALYLCASSWGLSRETQYFGPGTRLLVL.

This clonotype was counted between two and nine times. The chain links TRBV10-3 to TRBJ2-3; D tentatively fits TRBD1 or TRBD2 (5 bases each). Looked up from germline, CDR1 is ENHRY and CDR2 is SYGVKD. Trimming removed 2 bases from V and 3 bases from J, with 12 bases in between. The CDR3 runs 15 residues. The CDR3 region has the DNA TGTGCCATCAGTGAGGGGCAGAGGGGAACAGATACGCAGTATTTT. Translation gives CAISEGQRGTDTQYF.

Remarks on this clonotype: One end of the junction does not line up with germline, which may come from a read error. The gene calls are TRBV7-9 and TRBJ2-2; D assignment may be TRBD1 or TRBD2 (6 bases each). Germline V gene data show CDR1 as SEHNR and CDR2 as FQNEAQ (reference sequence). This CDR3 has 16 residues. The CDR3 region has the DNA TGTGCCAGCACCTTAAGGGGGGCTGGAAACACCGGGGAGCTGTTTTTT. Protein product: CASTLRGAGNTGELFF.

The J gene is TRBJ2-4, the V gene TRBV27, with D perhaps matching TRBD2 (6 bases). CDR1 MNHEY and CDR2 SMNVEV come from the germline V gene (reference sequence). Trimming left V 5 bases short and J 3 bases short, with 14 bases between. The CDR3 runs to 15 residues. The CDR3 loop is CASSDGGLGKNIQYF. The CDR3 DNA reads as TGTGCCAGCAGTGACGGGGGATTAGGCAAAAACATTCAGTACTTC.

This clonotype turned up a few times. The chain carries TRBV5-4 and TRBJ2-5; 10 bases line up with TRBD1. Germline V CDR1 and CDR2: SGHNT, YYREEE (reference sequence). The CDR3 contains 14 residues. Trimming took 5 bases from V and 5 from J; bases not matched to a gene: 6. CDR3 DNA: TGTGCCAGCAGAGACAGGGGGCGGGAGGAGACCCAGTACTTC. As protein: CASRDRGREETQYF.

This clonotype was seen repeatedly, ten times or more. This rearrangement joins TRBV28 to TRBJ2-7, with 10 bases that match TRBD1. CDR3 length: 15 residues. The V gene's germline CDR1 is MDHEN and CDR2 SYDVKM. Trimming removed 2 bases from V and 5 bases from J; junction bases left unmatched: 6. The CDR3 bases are TGTGCCAGCAGTTTAGGGGACAGGGGAGGCCACGAGCAGTACTTC. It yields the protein CASSLGDRGGHEQYF.

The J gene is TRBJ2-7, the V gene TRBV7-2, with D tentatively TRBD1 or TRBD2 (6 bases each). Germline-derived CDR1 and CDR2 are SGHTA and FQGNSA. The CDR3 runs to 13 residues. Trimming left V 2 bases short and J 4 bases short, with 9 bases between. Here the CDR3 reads CASSLRGQYEQYF. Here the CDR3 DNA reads TGTGCCAGCAGCTTACGGGGGCAATACGAGCAGTACTTC.

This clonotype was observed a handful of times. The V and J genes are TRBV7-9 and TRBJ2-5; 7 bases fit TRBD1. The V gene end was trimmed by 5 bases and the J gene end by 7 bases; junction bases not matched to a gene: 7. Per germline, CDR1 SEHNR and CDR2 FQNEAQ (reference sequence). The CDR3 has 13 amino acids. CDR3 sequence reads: CASSPTGLGTQYF. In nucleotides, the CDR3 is TGTGCCAGCAGCCCGACAGGGTTAGGGACCCAGTACTTC.

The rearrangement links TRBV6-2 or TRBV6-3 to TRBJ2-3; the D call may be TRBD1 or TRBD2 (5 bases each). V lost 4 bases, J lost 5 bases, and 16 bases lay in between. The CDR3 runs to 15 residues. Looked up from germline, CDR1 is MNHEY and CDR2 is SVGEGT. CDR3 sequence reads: CASSSRTGALDTQYF. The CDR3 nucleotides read TGTGCCAGCAGTTCGCGGACCGGGGCCTTAGATACGCAGTATTTT.

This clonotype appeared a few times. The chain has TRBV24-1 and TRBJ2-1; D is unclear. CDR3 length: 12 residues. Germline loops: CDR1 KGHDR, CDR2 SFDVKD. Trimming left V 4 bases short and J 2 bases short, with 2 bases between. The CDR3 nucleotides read TGTGCCACCAGTGAAACCTACAATGAGCAGTTCTTC. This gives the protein CATSETYNEQFF.

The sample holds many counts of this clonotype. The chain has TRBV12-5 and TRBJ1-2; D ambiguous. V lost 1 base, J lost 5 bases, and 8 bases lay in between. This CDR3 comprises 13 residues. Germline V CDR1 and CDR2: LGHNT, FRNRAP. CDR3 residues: CASGLDGIYGYTF. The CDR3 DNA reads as TGTGCTAGTGGTTTGGACGGTATATATGGCTACACCTTC.

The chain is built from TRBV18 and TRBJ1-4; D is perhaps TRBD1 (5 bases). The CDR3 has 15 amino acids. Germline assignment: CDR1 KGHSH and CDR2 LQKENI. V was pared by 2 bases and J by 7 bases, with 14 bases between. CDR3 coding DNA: TGTGCCAGCTCACCAGAAGGACATCCGGCTGAAAAACTGTTTTTT. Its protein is CASSPEGHPAEKLFF.

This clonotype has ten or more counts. In DNA, the CDR3 is TGCAGCGTTATAAACCGGGCCCCCAAGGAAGCTTTCTTT. Amino acids: CSVINRAPKEAFF. The chain joins TRBV29-1 to TRBJ1-1; D is uncertain. Germline CDR1 is SQVTM and CDR2 is ANQGSEA. Trimming left V 5 bases short and J 8 bases short, with 18 bases between. The CDR3 length is 13 residues.

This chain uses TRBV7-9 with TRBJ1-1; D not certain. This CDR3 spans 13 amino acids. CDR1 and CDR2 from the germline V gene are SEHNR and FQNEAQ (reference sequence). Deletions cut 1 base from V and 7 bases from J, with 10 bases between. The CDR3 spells CASSLDGYGEAFF. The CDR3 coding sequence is TGTGCCAGCAGCTTAGACGGGTACGGTGAAGCTTTCTTT.

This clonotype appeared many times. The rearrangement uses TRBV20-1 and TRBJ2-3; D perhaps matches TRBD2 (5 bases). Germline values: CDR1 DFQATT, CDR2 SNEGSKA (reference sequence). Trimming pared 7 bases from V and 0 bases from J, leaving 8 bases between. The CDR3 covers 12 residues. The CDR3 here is CSEKRSTDTQYF. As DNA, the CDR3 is TGCAGTGAAAAGCGGAGCACAGATACGCAGTATTTT.

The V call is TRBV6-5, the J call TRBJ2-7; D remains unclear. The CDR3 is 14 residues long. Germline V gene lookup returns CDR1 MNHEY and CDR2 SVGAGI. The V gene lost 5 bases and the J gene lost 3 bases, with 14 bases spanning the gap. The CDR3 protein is CASSPRSQSYEQYF. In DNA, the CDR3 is TGTGCCAGCAGTCCCCGATCGCAGAGCTACGAGCAGTACTTC.

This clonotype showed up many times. The chain's CDR3 is CASSLDPGQGGPRDTQYF. In DNA form, the CDR3 reads TGTGCCAGCAGCTTAGATCCGGGACAGGGAGGACCTCGAGATACGCAGTATTTT. The chain carries TRBV11-2 and TRBJ2-3; 9 bases map to TRBD1. From germline, CDR1 is SGHAT and CDR2 FQNNGV. The junction had 12 bases not matched to a gene; V was cut back by 0 bases and J by 5 bases. The CDR3 is made up of 18 amino acids.

The CDR3 loop is CASSPSGTGEKLFF. The CDR3 DNA reads TGTGCCAGCAGCCCCTCCGGGACAGGTGAAAAACTGTTTTTT. This chain connects TRBV3-1 to TRBJ1-4; TRBD1 matches 8 bases. The junction had 5 bases not matched to a gene; V was cut back by 4 bases and J by 7 bases. The length of the CDR3 is 14 residues. Germline V gene lookup returns CDR1 LGHDT and CDR2 YNNKEL (reference sequence).

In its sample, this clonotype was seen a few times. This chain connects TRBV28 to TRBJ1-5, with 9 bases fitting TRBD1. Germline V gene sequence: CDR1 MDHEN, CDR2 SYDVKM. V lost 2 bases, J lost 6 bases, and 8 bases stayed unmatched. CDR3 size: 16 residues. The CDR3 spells CASSLLQGAGGQPQHF. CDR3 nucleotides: TGTGCCAGCAGTTTACTACAGGGGGCTGGTGGTCAGCCCCAGCATTTT.

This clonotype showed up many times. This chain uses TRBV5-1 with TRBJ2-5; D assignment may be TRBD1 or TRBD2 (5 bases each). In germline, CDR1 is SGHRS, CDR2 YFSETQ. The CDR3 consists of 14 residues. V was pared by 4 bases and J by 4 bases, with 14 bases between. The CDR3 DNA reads TGCGCCAGCAGCCCCGGGACCCAAGGAGAGACCCAGTACTTC. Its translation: CASSPGTQGETQYF.

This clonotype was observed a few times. Written as DNA, the CDR3 is TGTGCCAGCAGTTACGGATACAATGAGCAGTTCTTC. Its protein product is CASSYGYNEQFF. V is TRBV6-5 and J is TRBJ2-1, with unresolved D. Germline V gives CDR1 MNHEY, CDR2 SVGAGI. Trimming shortened V by 2 bases and J by 4 bases, and 3 bases separated the two germline ends. The CDR3 sequence is 12 residues long.

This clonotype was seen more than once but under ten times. This chain's CDR3 is CSASLPSGGGDTQYF. CDR3 coding DNA: TGCAGTGCTAGCTTGCCTAGCGGGGGGGGAGATACGCAGTATTTT. The rearrangement uses TRBV20-1 and TRBJ2-3; 12 bases line up with TRBD2. Germline trimming cut 3 bases from V and 5 bases from J; bases unmatched to any gene: 6. CDR3 size: 15 residues. From germline, CDR1 is DFQATT and CDR2 SNEGSKA (reference sequence).